This entry lists 2 T cell receptor beta chains sequenced from one sample in a study of radiotherapy plus CTLA-4 blockade in lung cancer. Sequenced by immunoSEQ multiplex PCR; TCRdb stores in-frame clones only, minus some. This sample carries fewer than 65,000 clones, about 85% of them seen once, and the ten largest clones take 8.5%. Sequences were derived from peripheral blood, sampled from a patient treated with radiotherapy plus ipilimumab. The receptors stem from a human donor with non-small cell lung cancer who had a complete response to radiotherapy plus ipilimumab.

Only a few counts were recorded for this clone. The chain employs TRBV15 and TRBJ2-7; the D gene is possibly TRBD1 (6 bases). Germline CDR1 and CDR2: LNHNV and YYDKDF (reference sequence). Trimming cost V 4 bases and J 4 bases, with 14 bases left between them. The CDR3 spans 14 residues. For the CDR3, the DNA is TGTGCCACCAGCACGTCGACAGGATTATACGAGCAGTACTTC. Amino acids: CATSTSTGLYEQYF.

This chain links TRBV6-5 with TRBJ2-7; D not certain. The CDR3 loop spans 15 amino acids. V gave up 10 bases and J gave up 0 bases, with 19 bases separating them. Germline CDR1 and CDR2: MNHEY and SVGAGI. CDR3 coding DNA: TGTGCCACCCGACCACAGCTCATGAGCTCCTACGAGCAGTACGTC. This encodes CATRPQLMSSYEQYV.